This TCR beta chain was documented in a study of blood T cell repertoires in COVID-19 (dated by TCRdb to the early 2020s). With respect to the entire study: Collaborator samples came from the United States, Italy and Spain and covered acute and convalescent phases of COVID-19. The material from the prospective study consisted of cDNA or gDNA derived from T cells, B-cell-depleted T cells, or PBMCs. The dataset comprised deeply sampled blood TCRbeta repertoires from subjects exposed to, actively infected with, or recovered from COVID-19. A freely available public database, intended as a resource for researchers studying the immune response to SARS-CoV-2, is where the repertoires were released. The samples were drawn from two sources: the first 160 participants of the ongoing ImmuneRACE study, and 1,200 or so subjects contributed by 6 global collaborators. Nearly every sample came with metadata listing a de-identified subject ID, COVID-19 status, age in years and sex. Where HLA class I and class II types were available, the types were taken from metadata supplied by the sample provider, not from assay-based typing. Findings and caveats that apply to the study as a whole: The amount of clinical and demographic metadata varied by source and participant and was provided uncurated.

The immunoSEQ Assay, a bias-controlled multiplex PCR, was used to amplify TCRbeta CDR3 regions from genomic DNA. Concerning the study's data processing: The number of nucleated cells in each sample was estimated from the amplification of reference gene primers within the assay. To quantify the absolute abundance of each unique TCRbeta CDR3 rearrangement, sequence reads were collapsed and filtered. Productive Simpson clonality was computed per sample as the square root of Simpson's diversity index over productive rearrangements. TCRdb's version of the immuneACCESS table is confined to in-frame rearrangements and falls short of the full clone set. An unresolved V gene accounts for under half of the shortfall where checked; the remainder is of unknown origin. V and J calls and clone size follow that table, whereas D and trimming were derived from the DNA. For this sample there are 250,000 to 300,000 clones; 80% to 90% appear just once. About 10% of the sample rests with the top ten.

This clone is a singleton in its sample. There is no known antigen for this receptor. No base qualities exist here, and no much larger clone lies one base off it. CDR1 and CDR2 are read off the germline V gene (reference sequence) as SGHKS and YYEKEE. V lost 4 bases and J lost 1 base, and the count of bases not matched to a germline gene is 11. The CDR3 runs 17 amino acids, cysteine and phenylalanine included. Only CDR3 DNA is held: 51 bases, read in frame from base 1. One collaborating source in Seattle enrolled patients while the patients were actively infected and followed the patients over time throughout the course of disease. Whole blood was collected in K2EDTA tubes by collaborating institutions according to the institutions' own protocols. Collaborator samples were shipped for TCRbeta analysis as frozen whole blood, isolated PBMCs, or DNA extracted from either sample type.

The rearranged segments are TRBV5-5 and TRBJ2-5; 9 junctional bases match TRBD2. This receptor was obtained from a woman aged 65 to 85 with COVID-19, enrolled during active disease. Sequencing used peripheral blood. The CDR3 loop reads CASSPRLVAGAQETQYF. The DNA sequence is TGTGCCAGCAGCCCACGTTTGGTAGCGGGGGCCCAAGAGACCCAGTACTTC.